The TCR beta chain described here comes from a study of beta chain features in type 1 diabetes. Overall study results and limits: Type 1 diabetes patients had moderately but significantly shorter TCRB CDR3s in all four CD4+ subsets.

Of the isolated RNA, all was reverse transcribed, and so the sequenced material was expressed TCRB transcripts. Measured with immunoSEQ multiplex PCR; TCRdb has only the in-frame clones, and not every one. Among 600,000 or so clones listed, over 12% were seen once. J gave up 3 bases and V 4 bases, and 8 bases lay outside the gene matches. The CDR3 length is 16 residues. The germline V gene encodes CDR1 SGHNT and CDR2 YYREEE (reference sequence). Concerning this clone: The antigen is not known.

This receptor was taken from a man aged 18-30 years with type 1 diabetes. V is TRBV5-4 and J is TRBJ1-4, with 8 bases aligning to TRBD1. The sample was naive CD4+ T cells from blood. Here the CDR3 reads CASSLDQGAANEKLFF. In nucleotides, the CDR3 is TGTGCCAGCAGCCTGGACCAGGGGGCTGCTAATGAAAAACTGTTTTTT. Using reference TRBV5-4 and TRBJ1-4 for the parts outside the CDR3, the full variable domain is ETGVTQSPTHLIKTRGQQVTLRCSSQSGHNTVSWYQQALGQGPQFIFQYYREEENGRGNFPPRFSGLQFPNYSSELNVNALELDDSALYLCASSLDQGAANEKLFFGSGTQLSVL.